Listed below are T cell receptor beta chains from one sample, sequenced in a study of T cells in Graves' hyperthyroidism and ophthalmopathy. MiXCR, applied by TCRdb to the multiplex PCR reads, yields one record per CDR3 protein. The sample contains 45,000 to 60,000 distinct CDR3 sequences, 49% of which appear only once. The material sequenced was blood. The receptor source for this set is a young woman with Graves' ophthalmopathy. CDR3s include the opening cysteine and the closing phenylalanine or tryptophan. A D gene is named only where the DNA matches it firmly. Clone size appears in some rows only: once, few, many, or a class for an expanded clone.

TRBJ2-1	TRBV4-1	many	TRBD1	CASSQENRGRNEQFF	TGCGCCAGCAGCCAAGAGAACAGGGGGCGTAATGAGCAGTTCTTC
TRBJ1-2	TRBV12-3/TRBV12-4	many	NA	CASSFGLSYGYTF	TGTGCCAGCAGTTTCGGCCTATCCTATGGCTACACCTTC
TRBJ2-7	TRBV9	NA	TRBD2	CASSVVTSGSIHEQYF	TGTGCCAGCAGCGTAGTGACTAGCGGGAGTATCCACGAGCAGTACTTC
TRBJ2-7	TRBV4-2	many	TRBD2	CASSQATSGNYEQYF	TGTGCCAGCAGCCAAGCGACTAGCGGGAACTACGAGCAGTACTTC
TRBJ2-3	TRBV12-3/TRBV12-4	NA	TRBD1	CASSPGTAIYNEQYF	TGTGCCAGCAGCCCAGGGACAGCTATCTACAATGAGCAGTATTTT
TRBJ1-6	TRBV7-2	NA	TRBD1	CASSSKGQYNSPLHF	TGTGCCAGCAGCTCCAAGGGACAGTATAATTCACCCCTCCACTTT
TRBJ2-3	TRBV7-3	many	TRBD2	CASSFLHSGVEPRVLTDTQYF	TGTGCCAGCAGCTTTTTACACAGCGGGGTTGAGCCGCGAGTCCTCACAGATACGCAGTATTTT
TRBJ2-2	TRBV29-1	medium-sized	NA	CSVESGELFF	TGCAGCGTTGAGTCTGGGGAGCTGTTTTTT
TRBJ1-6	TRBV11-2	many	NA	CASSYRQSYNSPLHF	TGTGCCAGCAGCTACCGACAGAGTTATAATTCACCCCTCCACTTT
TRBJ1-3	TRBV19	many	TRBD1	CASSTGQGSGNTIYF	TGTGCCAGTAGTACCGGACAGGGCTCTGGAAACACCATATATTTT
TRBJ2-5	TRBV2	NA	TRBD1	CASRTGTGGDQPQYF	TGTGCCAGCAGAACCGGGACAGGGGGCGATCAGCCCCAGTACTTC
TRBJ1-1	TRBV27	NA	TRBD1	CASSFQQGGATEAVF	TGTGCCAGCAGTTTCCAACAGGGGGGAGCCACTGAAGCTGTCTTT
TRBJ1-5	TRBV4-1	many	NA	CASSQDGGVTNQPQHF	TGCGCCAGCAGCCAAGATGGTGGGGTCACTAATCAGCCCCAGCATTTT
TRBJ1-6	TRBV10-2	many	NA	CASSGGGGNSPLHF	TGCGCCAGCAGTGGGGGGGGCGGGAATTCACCCCTCCACTTT
TRBJ2-2	TRBV27	NA	NA	CASSPGSSLVTGELFF	TGTGCCAGCAGTCCCGGAAGTAGTCTGGTTACCGGGGAGCTGTTTTTT
TRBJ1-3	TRBV5-5	many	NA	CASSAGTAGNTIYF	TGTGCCAGCAGCGCAGGGACCGCTGGAAACACCATATATTTT
TRBJ2-3	TRBV4-2	many	NA	CASSQVDGEDTQYF	TGTGCCAGCAGCCAAGTGGACGGCGAGGATACGCAGTATTTT
TRBJ2-7	TRBV12-3/TRBV12-4	many	NA	CASSLAHFTGPREQYF	TGTGCCAGCAGTTTAGCGCATTTTACAGGGCCCCGCGAGCAGTACTTC
TRBJ2-7	TRBV28	NA	TRBD2	CASIGTELAGKGVSPYEQYF	TGTGCCAGCATTGGAACCGAACTAGCGGGGAAAGGAGTTTCTCCCTACGAGCAGTACTTC
TRBJ2-7	TRBV6-1	many	NA	CASSERAGRSAYEQYF	TGTGCCAGCAGTGAACGGGCGGGACGGAGCGCCTACGAGCAGTACTTC
TRBJ1-5	TRBV5-1	NA	TRBD1	CASSFEGASNQPQHF	TGCGCCAGCAGCTTTGAGGGGGCCAGCAATCAGCCCCAGCATTTT
TRBJ2-1	TRBV19	NA	NA	CTSSPGLGEQFF	TGTACCAGTAGTCCCGGACTTGGCGAGCAGTTCTTC
TRBJ1-5	TRBV18	NA	NA	CASSFQDTNNQPQHF	TGTGCCAGCTCATTCCAGGACACTAACAATCAGCCCCAGCATTTT
TRBJ1-1	TRBV10-3	NA	NA	CAISESGGFTTNEAFF	TGTGCCATCAGTGAGTCGGGAGGCTTTACAACGAATGAAGCTTTCTTT
TRBJ2-7	TRBV6-5	many	NA	CASSSNRAYEQYF	TGTGCCAGCAGTTCGAACCGAGCCTACGAGCAGTACTTC
TRBJ2-5	TRBV15	many	TRBD2	CATSGTSSVRETQYF	TGTGCCACCAGCGGGACTAGCTCGGTCAGGGAGACCCAGTACTTC
TRBJ1-2	TRBV28	many	TRBD1	CASSSGQGLYGYTF	TGTGCCAGCAGTTCGGGACAGGGATTGTATGGCTACACCTTC
TRBJ1-5	TRBV7-9	many	NA	CASSPRGSNQPQHF	TGTGCCAGCAGCCCCCGGGGCAGCAATCAGCCCCAGCATTTT
TRBJ2-3	TRBV29-1	many	TRBD2	CSVSGAGGPGDTQYF	TGCAGCGTTTCGGGAGCGGGAGGGCCCGGAGATACGCAGTATTTT
TRBJ2-7	TRBV6-5	NA	NA	CASCSLARRYF	TGTGCCAGCTGCTCCCTAGCAAGGCGGTACTTC
TRBJ2-3	TRBV5-8	many	TRBD2	CASSPLAGSTDTQYF	TGTGCCAGCAGCCCACTAGCGGGGAGCACAGATACGCAGTATTTT
TRBJ2-6	TRBV7-9	NA	NA	CASSPGGGETEAF	TGTGCCAGCAGCCCAGGGGGAGGAGAGACTGAAGCTTTC
TRBJ2-7	TRBV10-3	NA	NA	CAISENVYEQYF	TGTGCCATCAGTGAGAACGTCTACGAGCAGTACTTC
TRBJ2-7	TRBV29-1	NA	TRBD2	CSGGLAGEPYEQYF	TGCAGCGGGGGACTAGCGGGAGAACCATACGAGCAGTACTTC
TRBJ2-3	TRBV2	NA	NA	CASRIRKGVGDTQYF	TGTGCCAGCAGAATAAGAAAGGGGGTCGGAGATACGCAGTATTTT
TRBJ1-5	TRBV5-6	many	TRBD1	CASSFSDRDHQPQHF	TGTGCCAGCAGCTTTTCGGACAGGGACCATCAGCCCCAGCATTTT